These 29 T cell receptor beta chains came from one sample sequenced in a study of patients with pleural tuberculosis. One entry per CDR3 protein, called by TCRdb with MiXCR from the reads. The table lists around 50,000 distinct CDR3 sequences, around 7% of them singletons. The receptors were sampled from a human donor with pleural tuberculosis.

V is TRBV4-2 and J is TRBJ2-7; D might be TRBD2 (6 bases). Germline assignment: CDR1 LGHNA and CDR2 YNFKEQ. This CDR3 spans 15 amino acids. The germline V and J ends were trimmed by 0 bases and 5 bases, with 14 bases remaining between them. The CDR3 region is CASSQEGRESHEQYF. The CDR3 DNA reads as TGTGCCAGCAGCCAAGAAGGCCGGGAGTCCCACGAGCAGTACTTC.

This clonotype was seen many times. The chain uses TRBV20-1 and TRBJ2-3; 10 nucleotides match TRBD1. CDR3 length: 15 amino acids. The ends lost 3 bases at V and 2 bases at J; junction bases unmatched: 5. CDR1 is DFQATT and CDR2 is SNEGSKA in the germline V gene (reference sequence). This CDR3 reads CSASDRGRTTDTQYF. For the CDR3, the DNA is TGCAGTGCTAGCGACAGGGGGCGCACCACAGATACGCAGTATTTT.

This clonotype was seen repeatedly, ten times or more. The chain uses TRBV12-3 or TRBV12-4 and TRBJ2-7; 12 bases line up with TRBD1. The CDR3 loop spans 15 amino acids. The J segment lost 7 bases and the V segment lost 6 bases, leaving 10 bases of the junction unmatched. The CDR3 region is CASRQTGQGAREQYF. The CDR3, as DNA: TGTGCCAGCAGGCAAACGGGACAGGGGGCGCGAGAGCAGTACTTC.

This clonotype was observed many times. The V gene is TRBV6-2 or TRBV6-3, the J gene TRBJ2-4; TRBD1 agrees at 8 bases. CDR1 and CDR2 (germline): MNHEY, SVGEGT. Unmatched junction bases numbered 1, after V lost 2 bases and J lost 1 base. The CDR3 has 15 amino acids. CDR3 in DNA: TGTGCCAGCAGTTACCGACAGGGGGCCAAAAACATTCAGTACTTC. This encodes CASSYRQGAKNIQYF.

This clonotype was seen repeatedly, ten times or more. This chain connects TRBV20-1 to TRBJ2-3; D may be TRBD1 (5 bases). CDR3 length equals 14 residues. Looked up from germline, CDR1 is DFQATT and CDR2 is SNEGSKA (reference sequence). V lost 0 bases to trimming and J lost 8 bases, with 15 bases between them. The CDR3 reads CSAREGATSGTQYF. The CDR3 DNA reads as TGCAGTGCTAGAGAAGGGGCCACTTCTGGTACGCAGTATTTT.

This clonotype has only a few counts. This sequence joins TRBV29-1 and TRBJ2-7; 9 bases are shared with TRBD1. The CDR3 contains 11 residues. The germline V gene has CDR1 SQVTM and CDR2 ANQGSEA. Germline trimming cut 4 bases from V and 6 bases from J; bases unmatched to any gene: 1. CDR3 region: CSVVDRGEQYF. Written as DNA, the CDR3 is TGCAGCGTTGTGGACAGGGGCGAGCAGTACTTC.

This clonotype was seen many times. DNA for the CDR3: TGCAGTGCTAGAGCGTTACACGCGGGACAGGTGGACTATGGCTACACCTTC. This encodes CSARALHAGQVDYGYTF. The chain joins TRBV20-1 to TRBJ1-2; TRBD1 matches at 8 bases. Losses at the gene ends were 1 base for V and 3 bases for J; bases not matched to a gene: 13. The CDR3 sequence is 17 residues long. The V gene's germline CDR1 is DFQATT and CDR2 SNEGSKA (reference sequence).

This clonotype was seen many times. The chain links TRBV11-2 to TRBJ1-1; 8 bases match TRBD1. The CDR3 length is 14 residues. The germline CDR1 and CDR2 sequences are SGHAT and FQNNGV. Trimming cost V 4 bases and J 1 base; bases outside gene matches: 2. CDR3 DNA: TGTGCCAGCAGCTCCGGGACAGGGAACACTGAAGCTTTCTTT. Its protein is CASSSGTGNTEAFF.

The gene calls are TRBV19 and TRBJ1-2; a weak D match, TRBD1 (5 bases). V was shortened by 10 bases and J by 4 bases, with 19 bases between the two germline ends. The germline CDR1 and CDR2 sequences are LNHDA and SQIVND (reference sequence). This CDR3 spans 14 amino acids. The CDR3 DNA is TGTGCCACCCGAGAGGAAGGGGCGGTCTATGGCTACACCTTC. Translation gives CATREEGAVYGYTF.

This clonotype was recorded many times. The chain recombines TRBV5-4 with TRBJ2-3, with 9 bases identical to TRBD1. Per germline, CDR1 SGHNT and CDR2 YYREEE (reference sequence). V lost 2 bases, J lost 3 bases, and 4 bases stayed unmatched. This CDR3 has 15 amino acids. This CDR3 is CASSFYRGPTDTQYF. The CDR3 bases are TGTGCCAGCAGCTTTTACAGGGGGCCGACAGATACGCAGTATTTT. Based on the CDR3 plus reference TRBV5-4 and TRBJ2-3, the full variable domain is ETGVTQSPTHLIKTRGQQVTLRCSSQSGHNTVSWYQQALGQGPQFIFQYYREEENGRGNFPPRFSGLQFPNYSSELNVNALELDDSALYLCASSFYRGPTDTQYFGPGTRLTVL.

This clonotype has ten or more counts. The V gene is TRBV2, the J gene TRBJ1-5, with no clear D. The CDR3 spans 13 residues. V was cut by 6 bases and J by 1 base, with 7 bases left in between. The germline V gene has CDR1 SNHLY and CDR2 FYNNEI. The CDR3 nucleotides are TGTGCCAGCAGGGCAGGCAGCAATCAGCCCCAGCATTTT. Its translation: CASRAGSNQPQHF.

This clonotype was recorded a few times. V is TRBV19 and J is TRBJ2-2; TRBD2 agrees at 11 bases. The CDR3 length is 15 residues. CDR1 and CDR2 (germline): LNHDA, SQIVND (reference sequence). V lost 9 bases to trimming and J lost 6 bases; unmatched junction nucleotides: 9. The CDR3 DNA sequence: TGTGCCAGCCGCCCACTAGCGGGAGAGGCCGGGGAGCTGTTTTTT. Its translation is CASRPLAGEAGELFF.

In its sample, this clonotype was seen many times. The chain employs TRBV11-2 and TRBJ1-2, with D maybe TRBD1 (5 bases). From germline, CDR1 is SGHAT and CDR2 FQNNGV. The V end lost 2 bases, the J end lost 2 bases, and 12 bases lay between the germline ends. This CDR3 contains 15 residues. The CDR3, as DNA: TGTGCCAGCAGCTTACCAGGGCGCCTCAACTATGGCTACACCTTC. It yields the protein CASSLPGRLNYGYTF.

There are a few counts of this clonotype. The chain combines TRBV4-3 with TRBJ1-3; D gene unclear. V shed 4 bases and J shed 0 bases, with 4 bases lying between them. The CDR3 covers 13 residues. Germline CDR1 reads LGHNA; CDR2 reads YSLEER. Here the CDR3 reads CASSPYSGNTIYF. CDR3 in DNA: TGCGCCAGCAGCCCCTACTCTGGAAACACCATATATTTT.

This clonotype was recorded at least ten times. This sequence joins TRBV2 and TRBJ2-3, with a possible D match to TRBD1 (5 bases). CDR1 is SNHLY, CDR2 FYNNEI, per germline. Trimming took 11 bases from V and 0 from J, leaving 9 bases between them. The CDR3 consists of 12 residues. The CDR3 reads CASGLSTDTQYF. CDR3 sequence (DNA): TGTGCCTCAGGGCTGAGCACAGATACGCAGTATTTT.

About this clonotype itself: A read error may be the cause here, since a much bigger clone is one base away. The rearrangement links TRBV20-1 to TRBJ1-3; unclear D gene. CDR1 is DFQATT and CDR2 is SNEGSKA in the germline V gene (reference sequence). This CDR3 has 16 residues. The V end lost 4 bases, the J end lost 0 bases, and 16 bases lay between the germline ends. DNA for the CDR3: TGCAGTGCTACCTCCTTGATAGTCCCCTCTGGAAACACCATATATTTT. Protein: CSATSLIVPSGNTIYF.

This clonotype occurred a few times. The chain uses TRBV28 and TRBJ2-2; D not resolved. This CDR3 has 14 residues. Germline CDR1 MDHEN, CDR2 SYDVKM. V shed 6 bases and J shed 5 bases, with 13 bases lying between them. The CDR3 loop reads CASRAGQRTGELFF. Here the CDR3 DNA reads TGTGCCAGCAGAGCTGGTCAGCGTACCGGGGAGCTGTTTTTT.

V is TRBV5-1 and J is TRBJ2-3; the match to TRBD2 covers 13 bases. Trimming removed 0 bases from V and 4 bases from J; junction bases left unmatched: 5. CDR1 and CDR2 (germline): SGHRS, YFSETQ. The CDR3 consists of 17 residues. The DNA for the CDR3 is TGCGCCAGCAGCTTGGCCGGACTAGCGGGAGAGGCAGATACGCAGTATTTT. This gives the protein CASSLAGLAGEADTQYF. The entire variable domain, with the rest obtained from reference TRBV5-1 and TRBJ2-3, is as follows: KAGVTQTPRYLIKTRGQQVTLSCSPISGHRSVSWYQQTPGQGLQFLFEYFSETQRNKGNFPGRFSGRQFSNSRSEMNVSTLELGDSALYLCASSLAGLAGEADTQYFGPGTRLTVL.

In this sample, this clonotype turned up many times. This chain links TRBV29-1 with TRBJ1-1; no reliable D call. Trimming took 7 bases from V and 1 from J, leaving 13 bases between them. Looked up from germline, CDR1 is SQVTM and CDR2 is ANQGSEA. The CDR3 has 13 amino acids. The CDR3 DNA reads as TGCAGCGATGGACTGACCCAGAACACTGAAGCTTTCTTT. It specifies CSDGLTQNTEAFF.

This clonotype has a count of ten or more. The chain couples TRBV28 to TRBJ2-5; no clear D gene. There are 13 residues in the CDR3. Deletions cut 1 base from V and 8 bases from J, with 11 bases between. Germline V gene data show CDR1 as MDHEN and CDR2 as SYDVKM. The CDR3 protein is CASSLSLQETQYF. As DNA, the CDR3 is TGTGCCAGCAGTTTATCCCTCCAGGAAACCCAGTACTTC.

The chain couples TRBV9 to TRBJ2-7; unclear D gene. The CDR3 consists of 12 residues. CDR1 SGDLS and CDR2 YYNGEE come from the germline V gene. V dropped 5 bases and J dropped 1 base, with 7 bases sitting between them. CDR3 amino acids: CASRISSYEQYF. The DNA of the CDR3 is TGTGCCAGCAGAATCTCTTCCTACGAGCAGTACTTC.

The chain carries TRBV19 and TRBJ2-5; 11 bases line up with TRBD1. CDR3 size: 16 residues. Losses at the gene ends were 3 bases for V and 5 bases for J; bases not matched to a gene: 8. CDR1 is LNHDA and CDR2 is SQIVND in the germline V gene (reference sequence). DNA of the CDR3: TGTGCCAGTAGTATGGGGACAGGGGGAAACTTGGAGACCCAGTACTTC. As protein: CASSMGTGGNLETQYF. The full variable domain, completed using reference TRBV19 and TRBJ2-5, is DGGITQSPKYLFRKEGQNVTLSCEQNLNHDAMYWYRQDPGQGLRLIYYSQIVNDFQKGDIAEGYSVSREKKESFPLTVTSAQKNPTAFYLCASSMGTGGNLETQYFGPGTRLLVL.

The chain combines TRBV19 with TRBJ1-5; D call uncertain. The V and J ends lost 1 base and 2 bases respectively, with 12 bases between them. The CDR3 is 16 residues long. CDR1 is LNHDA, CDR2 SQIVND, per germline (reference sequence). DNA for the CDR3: TGTGCCAGTAGTATAGGCCGGAGAGCGGGCAATCAGCCCCAGCATTTT. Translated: CASSIGRRAGNQPQHF.

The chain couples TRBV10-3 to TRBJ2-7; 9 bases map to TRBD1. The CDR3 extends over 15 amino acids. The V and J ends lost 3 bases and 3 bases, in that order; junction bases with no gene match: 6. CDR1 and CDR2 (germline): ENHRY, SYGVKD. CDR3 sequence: CAISDSTGGRYEQYF. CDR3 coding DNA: TGTGCCATCAGTGATTCTACAGGGGGCCGCTACGAGCAGTACTTC.

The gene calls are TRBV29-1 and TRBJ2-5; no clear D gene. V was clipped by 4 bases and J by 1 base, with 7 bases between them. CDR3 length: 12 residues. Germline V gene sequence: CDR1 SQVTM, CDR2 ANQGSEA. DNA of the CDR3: TGCAGCGTTGGCCGGATCCAAGAGACCCAGTACTTC. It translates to CSVGRIQETQYF.

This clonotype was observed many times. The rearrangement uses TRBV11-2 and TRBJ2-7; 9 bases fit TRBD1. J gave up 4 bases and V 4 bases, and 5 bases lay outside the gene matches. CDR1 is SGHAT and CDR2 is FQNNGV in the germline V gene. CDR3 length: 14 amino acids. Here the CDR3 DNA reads TGTGCCAGCAGCTCCGGGACAGGGTTTTACGAGCAGTACGTC. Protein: CASSSGTGFYEQYV.

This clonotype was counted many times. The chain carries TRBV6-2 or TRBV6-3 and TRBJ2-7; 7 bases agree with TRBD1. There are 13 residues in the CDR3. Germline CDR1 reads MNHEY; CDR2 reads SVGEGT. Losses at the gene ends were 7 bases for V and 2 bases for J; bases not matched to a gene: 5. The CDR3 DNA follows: TGTGCCAGCATGAGGGACAGTCCCTACGAGCAGTACTTC. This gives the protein CASMRDSPYEQYF.

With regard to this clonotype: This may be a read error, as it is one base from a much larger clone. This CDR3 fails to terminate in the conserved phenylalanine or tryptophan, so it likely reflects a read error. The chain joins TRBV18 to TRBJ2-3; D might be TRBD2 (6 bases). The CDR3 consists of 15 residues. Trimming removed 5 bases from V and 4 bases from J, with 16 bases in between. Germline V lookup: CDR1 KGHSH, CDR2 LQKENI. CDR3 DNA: TGTGCCAGCTCATTAGAGACTAGTTCCGCAGATACGCAGTATTAT. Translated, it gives CASSLETSSADTQYY.

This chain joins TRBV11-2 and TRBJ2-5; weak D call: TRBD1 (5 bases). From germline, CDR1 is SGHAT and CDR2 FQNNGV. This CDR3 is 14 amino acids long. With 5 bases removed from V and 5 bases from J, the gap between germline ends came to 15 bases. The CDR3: CASSLTGSMETQYF. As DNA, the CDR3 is TGTGCCAGCAGCCTCACAGGTTCGATGGAGACCCAGTACTTC.